The 24 T cell receptor beta chains below all came from one sample that was sequenced in a study of radiotherapy plus CTLA-4 blockade in lung cancer. Data came from immunoSEQ multiplex PCR; TCRdb stores just in-frame clones and leaves some out. The top ten hold under 2.5% of the sample, which has under 110,000 clones, more than 75% seen once. Sample: peripheral blood, taken from a patient treated with radiotherapy plus ipilimumab. These TCRs come from a human donor with non-small cell lung cancer that progressed on radiotherapy plus ipilimumab. Some clones in this sample may be carry-over from other donors' samples.

The table lists this clone with a few counts. The V and J genes are TRBV7-2 and TRBJ2-7; D remains ambiguous. The CDR3 runs to 12 residues. Trimming removed 5 bases at V and 5 bases at J, with 10 bases between. CDR1 is SGHTA and CDR2 is FQGNSA in the germline V gene. Written as DNA, the CDR3 is TGTGCCAGCAGCCTCTGGGTCGACGAGCAGTACTTC. Residues: CASSLWVDEQYF. The whole variable domain, remainder taken from reference TRBV7-2 and TRBJ2-7, is GAGVSQSPSNKVTEKGKDVELRCDPISGHTALYWYRQSLGQGLEFLIYFQGNSAPDKSGLPSDRFSAERTGGSVSTLTIQRTQQEDSAVYLCASSLWVDEQYFGPGTRLTVT.

This clone was seen more than once but under ten times. The rearrangement joins TRBV7-8 to TRBJ2-5, with 8 bases identical to TRBD1. The J segment lost 2 bases and the V segment lost 5 bases, leaving 1 base of the junction unmatched. CDR1 and CDR2 from the germline V gene are SGHVS and FQNEAQ. The CDR3 is made up of 13 amino acids. The CDR3 here is CASSRDRQETQYF. DNA of the CDR3: TGTGCCAGCAGCCGGGACAGGCAAGAGACCCAGTACTTC.

The chain joins TRBV18 to TRBJ2-7; no clear D gene. Germline-derived CDR1 and CDR2 are KGHSH and LQKENI. Trimming took 0 bases from V and 2 from J, leaving 8 bases between them. The CDR3 extends over 14 amino acids. The CDR3 region is CASSPPGRPYEQYF. The CDR3 DNA reads TGTGCCAGCTCACCACCAGGACGCCCCTACGAGCAGTACTTC.

This clone showed up just a few times. This sequence joins TRBV10-3 and TRBJ2-2, with 9 positions matching TRBD1. The CDR3 has 17 amino acids. With 3 bases clipped from V and 5 bases from J, the junction kept 10 bases outside the gene matches. The germline V gene encodes CDR1 ENHRY and CDR2 SYGVKD. For the CDR3, the DNA is TGTGCCATCAGTGACTTGCTCCGGGGACAGGGAACCGGGGAGCTGTTTTTT. Encoded protein: CAISDLLRGQGTGELFF.

The J gene is TRBJ2-7, the V gene TRBV7-2, with 8 bases matching TRBD2. The CDR3 length is 15 residues. V was clipped by 1 base and J by 8 bases; unmatched bases: 10. Germline V lookup: CDR1 SGHTA, CDR2 FQGNSA. The CDR3 sequence: CASSLDRGGLGQQYF. In nucleotides, the CDR3 is TGTGCCAGCAGCTTAGATCGGGGGGGGCTAGGACAGCAGTACTTC. Variable domain in full (rest from reference TRBV7-2 and TRBJ2-7): GAGVSQSPSNKVTEKGKDVELRCDPISGHTALYWYRQSLGQGLEFLIYFQGNSAPDKSGLPSDRFSAERTGGSVSTLTIQRTQQEDSAVYLCASSLDRGGLGQQYFGPGTRLTVT.

The chain couples TRBV7-2 to TRBJ1-2; D is unclear. Germline V CDR1 and CDR2: SGHTA, FQGNSA. Deletions cut 5 bases from V and 4 bases from J, with 17 bases between. The CDR3 totals 15 residues. CDR3 in DNA: TGTGCCAGCAGCGCAGCGCGCCAATCGAGCTATGGCTACACCTTC. Its translation: CASSAARQSSYGYTF.

The V gene is TRBV5-1, the J gene TRBJ2-7; tentative D call: TRBD2 (6 bases). The CDR3 is 15 amino acids. V was clipped by 0 bases and J by 2 bases, with 12 bases between them. Looked up from germline, CDR1 is SGHRS and CDR2 is YFSETQ. In nucleotides, the CDR3 is TGCGCCAGCAGCTTGGATGGGGGGTCTCCCTACGAGCAGTACTTC. It is translated as CASSLDGGSPYEQYF.

Concerning this clone itself: Other DNA sequences from this sample encode an identical CDR3 as well. The chain uses TRBV7-6 and TRBJ2-7, with D possibly being TRBD1 (8 bases). Germline V gene sequence: CDR1 SGHVS, CDR2 FNYEAQ. Trimming shortened V by 1 base and J by 6 bases, and 19 bases separated the two germline ends. There are 16 residues in the CDR3. Here the CDR3 reads CASSLGGGRGLGEQYF. In DNA form, the CDR3 reads TGTGCCAGCAGCTTAGGGGGGGGCAGGGGGCTTGGCGAGCAGTACTTC.

The chain employs TRBV9 and TRBJ1-6; D gene uncertain. This CDR3 has 15 amino acids. Germline V gene data show CDR1 as SGDLS and CDR2 as YYNGEE. V lost 0 bases, J lost 5 bases, and 9 bases lay in between. The CDR3 is CASSVGVDHNSPLHF. DNA of the CDR3: TGTGCCAGCAGCGTAGGTGTAGACCATAATTCACCCCTCCACTTT.

This clone was recorded once. The rearrangement joins TRBV5-4 to TRBJ2-3; D possibly matches TRBD1 or TRBD2 (5 bases each). The germline CDR1 and CDR2 sequences are SGHNT and YYREEE (reference sequence). This CDR3 comprises 15 residues. V was cut by 6 bases and J by 1 base, with 15 bases left in between. CDR3 sequence reads: CASNPGQERTDTQYF. CDR3 in DNA: TGTGCCAGCAACCCGGGGCAGGAACGCACAGATACGCAGTATTTT. The full variable domain, rest sourced from reference TRBV5-4 and TRBJ2-3, is ETGVTQSPTHLIKTRGQQVTLRCSSQSGHNTVSWYQQALGQGPQFIFQYYREEENGRGNFPPRFSGLQFPNYSSELNVNALELDDSALYLCASNPGQERTDTQYFGPGTRLTVL.

The genes are TRBV6-5 and TRBJ2-1, with 9 bases that match TRBD2. The CDR3 extends over 15 amino acids. V shed 6 bases and J 4 bases; nucleotides not matched to a gene: 7. The V gene's germline CDR1 is MNHEY and CDR2 SVGAGI. The DNA of the CDR3 is TGTGCCAGCAGCCGAGGGGCGGGGGGGTACAATGAGCAGTTCTTC. It is translated as CASSRGAGGYNEQFF.

On this clone: Within the sample, other DNA sequences also encode this same CDR3. The chain has TRBV9 and TRBJ1-5; D is unresolved. Trimming left V 0 bases short and J 0 bases short, with 7 bases between. CDR1 SGDLS and CDR2 YYNGEE come from the germline V gene. The CDR3 is made up of 15 amino acids. CDR3 protein: CASSVAGDSNQPQHF. The DNA for the CDR3 is TGTGCCAGCAGCGTAGCCGGGGATAGCAATCAGCCCCAGCATTTT.

The V gene is TRBV2, the J gene TRBJ1-1; D call uncertain. The CDR3 extends over 12 amino acids. Per germline, CDR1 SNHLY and CDR2 FYNNEI. The ends were cut back, 6 bases at V and 0 bases at J, with 5 bases in the middle. The CDR3 bases are TGTGCCAGCAGGGAAATGAACACTGAAGCTTTCTTT. Translated: CASREMNTEAFF.

V usage is TRBV29-1 and J usage is TRBJ1-2; 10 positions match TRBD1. CDR1 and CDR2 from the germline V gene are SQVTM and ANQGSEA. Unmatched junction bases numbered 9, after V lost 6 bases and J lost 2 bases. The CDR3 length is 15 residues. This CDR3 reads CSVRLGQGYNYGYTF. The CDR3 coding sequence is TGCAGCGTGCGACTGGGACAGGGGTACAACTATGGCTACACCTTC.

V is TRBV20-1 and J is TRBJ2-1; D could derive from TRBD1 or TRBD2 (6 bases each). Germline CDR1 DFQATT, CDR2 SNEGSKA (reference sequence). CDR3 length equals 11 residues. V shed 2 bases and J shed 13 bases, with 12 bases lying between them. In DNA form, the CDR3 reads TGCAGTGCTAGACGGGGGCTTGGTCAGTTCTTC. Amino acids: CSARRGLGQFF.

The chain recombines TRBV18 with TRBJ2-7; D is ambiguous. Germline V gives CDR1 KGHSH, CDR2 LQKENI. The CDR3 runs to 13 residues. The V gene lost 6 bases and the J gene lost 3 bases, with 12 bases spanning the gap. CDR3 amino acids: CASSPDGGYEQYF. The CDR3 nucleotides read TGTGCCAGCTCTCCCGATGGTGGCTACGAGCAGTACTTC.

The V call is TRBV19, the J call TRBJ1-5; TRBD1 matches at 9 bases. The CDR3 consists of 15 residues. Germline loops: CDR1 LNHDA, CDR2 SQIVND (reference sequence). J lost 2 bases, V lost 7 bases, and 6 bases had no gene match. The CDR3 DNA reads TGTGCCAGTAAAACAGGGGGCAATGGCAATCAGCCCCAGCATTTT. Encoded protein: CASKTGGNGNQPQHF. The full variable domain, with the rest looked up from reference TRBV19 and TRBJ1-5, is DGGITQSPKYLFRKEGQNVTLSCEQNLNHDAMYWYRQDPGQGLRLIYYSQIVNDFQKGDIAEGYSVSREKKESFPLTVTSAQKNPTAFYLCASKTGGNGNQPQHFGDGTRLSIL.

This clone was found a few times. The chain carries TRBV6-4 and TRBJ2-7, with 7 bases that match TRBD1. The CDR3 runs 17 residues. The trim removed 4 bases at V and 2 bases at J, leaving 14 bases unmatched. The germline V gene has CDR1 MRHNA and CDR2 SNTAGT. The CDR3 spells CASSGPDRESLTYEQYF. CDR3 DNA: TGTGCCAGCAGTGGCCCTGACAGGGAATCCTTAACCTACGAGCAGTACTTC.

In nucleotides, the CDR3 is TGTGCCATCAGTGGCGACAGGGTTGCCATGAACACTGAAGCTTTCTTT. Translating gives CAISGDRVAMNTEAFF. V is TRBV10-3 and J is TRBJ1-1; TRBD1 matches at 7 bases. Germline trimming cut 4 bases from V and 0 bases from J; bases unmatched to any gene: 8. The V gene's germline CDR1 is ENHRY and CDR2 SYGVKD. The CDR3 contains 16 residues.

V and J are TRBV30 and TRBJ2-1; 12 bases align to TRBD1. The CDR3 has 18 residues. With 1 base clipped from V and 6 bases from J, the junction kept 13 bases outside the gene matches. Germline CDR1 is GTSNPN and CDR2 is SVGIG (reference sequence). The CDR3 DNA reads as TGTGCCTGGAGTGCCTACCCCGGGACAGGGGGCCTGTTCAATGAGCAGTTCTTC. Translating it yields CAWSAYPGTGGLFNEQFF.

This chain joins TRBV28 and TRBJ1-2; D might be TRBD1 (6 bases). There are 14 residues in the CDR3. Trimming took off 6 bases at V and 8 bases at J, with 19 bases between the two ends. CDR1 is MDHEN, CDR2 SYDVKM, per germline. CDR3 DNA sequence: TGTGCCAGCAGACCAGGACAGCCGGTTGGCGGCTACACCTTC. Its translation: CASRPGQPVGGYTF.

V usage is TRBV19 and J usage is TRBJ1-3; D unclear. CDR3 length: 15 residues. Trimming removed 3 bases from V and 0 bases from J, with 9 bases in between. The germline CDR1 and CDR2 sequences are LNHDA and SQIVND (reference sequence). The CDR3 sequence: CASSIWLNSGNTIYF. DNA for the CDR3: TGTGCCAGTAGTATTTGGCTAAACTCTGGAAACACCATATATTTT. The entire variable domain, with the rest obtained from reference TRBV19 and TRBJ1-3, is as follows: DGGITQSPKYLFRKEGQNVTLSCEQNLNHDAMYWYRQDPGQGLRLIYYSQIVNDFQKGDIAEGYSVSREKKESFPLTVTSAQKNPTAFYLCASSIWLNSGNTIYFGEGSWLTVV.

V usage is TRBV7-2 and J usage is TRBJ1-2; 7 nucleotides align to TRBD1. The ends lost 5 bases at V and 4 bases at J; junction bases unmatched: 10. CDR1 is SGHTA, CDR2 FQGNSA, per germline. This CDR3 region has 15 residues. CDR3 sequence reads: CASSGGGQTIYGYTF. The DNA for the CDR3 is TGTGCCAGCAGCGGGGGGGGACAGACAATCTATGGCTACACCTTC.

This rearrangement joins TRBV29-1 to TRBJ2-1, with D tentatively TRBD2 (6 bases). The germline gives CDR1 SQVTM, CDR2 ANQGSEA. The CDR3 consists of 14 residues. The CDR3, as DNA: TGCAGTGCCCGCTCTAGCGCCCTCCTTAACCCGCCGTTCTTC. This codes for CSARSSALLNPPFF.